The 5 T cell receptor beta chains given below trace back to one sample, sequenced in a study of blood T cell repertoires in COVID-19. Produced via immunoSEQ multiplex PCR; TCRdb's table is partial and in-frame only. Here the sample spans around 110,000 clones, about 83% being singletons. Sequencing was done on a sample of PBMCs or T cells enriched from blood (not recorded which). Receptor source: a woman aged 25 to 39 who had recovered from COVID-19.

The V call is TRBV7-2, the J call TRBJ2-3; D is unclear. V was shortened by 1 base and J by 1 base, with 6 bases between the two germline ends. The CDR3 is made up of 14 amino acids. Germline V gives CDR1 SGHTA, CDR2 FQGNSA. The CDR3 loop is CASSLDTGTDTQYF. The CDR3 region has the DNA TGTGCCAGCAGCTTAGACACAGGCACAGATACGCAGTATTTT.

This clone was detected once. This chain connects TRBV12-3 or TRBV12-4 to TRBJ2-1; D possibly corresponds to TRBD1 (7 bases). The CDR3 contains 13 residues. Trimming removed 8 bases from V and 7 bases from J, with 15 bases in between. The CDR3 spells CASQEGAQNEQFF. The CDR3 nucleotides read TGTGCCAGCCAGGAGGGGGCGCAAAATGAGCAGTTCTTC.

The V and J genes are TRBV12-3 or TRBV12-4 and TRBJ1-1, with a tentative D call TRBD1 (6 bases). This CDR3 has 13 residues. Trimming took off 2 bases at V and 7 bases at J, with 11 bases between the two ends. In nucleotides, the CDR3 is TGTGCCAGCAGTTTAAAACTCAGGGGTGAAGCTTTCTTT. Protein: CASSLKLRGEAFF.

A few counts support this clone. The chain is built from TRBV2 and TRBJ1-2; TRBD1 agrees at 8 bases. CDR3 length: 17 amino acids. The V segment lost 5 bases and the J segment 1 base; nucleotides outside the gene matches: 12. The V gene's germline CDR1 is SNHLY and CDR2 FYNNEI. The CDR3 region is CASSTRRDRRINYGYTF. The CDR3 region has the DNA TGTGCCAGCAGTACACGGAGGGACAGGCGGATTAACTATGGCTACACCTTC.

DNA for the CDR3: TGCGCCAGCAGCTGGGGGACAGGGATTAACTATGGCTACACCTTC. Its translation: CASSWGTGINYGYTF. The V and J genes are TRBV5-1 and TRBJ1-2; 9 bases map to TRBD1. Germline CDR1 and CDR2: SGHRS and YFSETQ. The CDR3 is made up of 15 amino acids. Germline trimming cut 3 bases from V and 1 base from J; bases unmatched to any gene: 4.